Listed here are 26 T cell receptor beta chains from one sample, sequenced in a study of cytotoxic CD8 clonotypes in ibrutinib-treated CLL (dated by TCRdb to the early 2020s). This specimen's time point label, interpreted: progressive disease on ibrutinib. The library was obtained by the immunoSEQ multiplex PCR assay. The table comes from immuneACCESS by way of TCRdb, which keeps in-frame sequences with V and J called. Part of the clones is missing from these tables; in studies checked, under half for an unresolved V gene and the rest for unknown reasons. This sample gives 9,500 to 12,000 clones in total; over 75% of them show up just once. 22% of the sample rests with the top ten. The source material was PBMCs, sampled at disease progression, from a patient treated with ibrutinib. These receptors all come from a human donor with chronic lymphocytic leukemia.

This chain joins TRBV7-9 and TRBJ1-4; D remains unclear. Trimming removed 5 bases at V and 5 bases at J, with 12 bases between. This CDR3 has 14 amino acids. Germline-derived CDR1 and CDR2 are SEHNR and FQNEAQ (reference sequence). For the CDR3, the DNA is TGTGCCAGCAGCCCGGCCCTGGGGAATGAAAAACTGTTTTTT. It is translated as CASSPALGNEKLFF.

The J gene is TRBJ2-7, the V gene TRBV20-1, with 7 bases fitting TRBD2. The length of the CDR3 is 10 residues. CDR1 DFQATT and CDR2 SNEGSKA come from the germline V gene (reference sequence). The V and J ends lost 7 bases and 9 bases, in that order; junction bases with no gene match: 6. CDR3 in amino acids: CSVGGSVQYF. The CDR3 DNA follows: TGCAGTGTGGGCGGGAGCGTGCAGTACTTC.

The rearrangement links TRBV29-1 to TRBJ2-7; TRBD1 or TRBD2 may be the D gene (5 bases each). CDR1 SQVTM and CDR2 ANQGSEA come from the germline V gene. The CDR3 is 15 residues long. Trimming left V 4 bases short and J 4 bases short, with 20 bases between. Written as DNA, the CDR3 is TGCAGCGTTGTGCCTTCGGGGACGATGGGTTACGAGCAGTACTTC. Amino acids: CSVVPSGTMGYEQYF.

J is TRBJ2-3 and V is TRBV5-4, with 9 bases that match TRBD2. V shed 2 bases, J shed 15 bases, and the junction held 13 bases outside the gene matches. Per the germline V gene, CDR1 is SGHNT and CDR2 is YYREEE (reference sequence). The CDR3 is 14 amino acids. The CDR3 DNA sequence: TGTGCCAGCAGCTTCACGACCGGGACTAGCCCAAGATATTTT. It translates to CASSFTTGTSPRYF. The variable domain in full, completed from reference TRBV5-4 and TRBJ2-3, reads ETGVTQSPTHLIKTRGQQVTLRCSSQSGHNTVSWYQQALGQGPQFIFQYYREEENGRGNFPPRFSGLQFPNYSSELNVNALELDDSALYLCASSFTTGTSPRYFGPGTRLTVL.

The V and J genes are TRBV11-3 and TRBJ2-7; D not resolved. The length of the CDR3 is 14 residues. Germline lookup yields CDR1 SGHNT and CDR2 YENEEA. V was pared by 4 bases and J by 2 bases, with 12 bases between. The chain's CDR3 is CASSSYETPYEQYF. In DNA form, the CDR3 reads TGTGCCAGCAGCTCCTACGAAACCCCCTACGAGCAGTACTTC.

This clone was observed a few times. The junction differs from germline at one of its ends, possibly a read error. This chain connects TRBV7-9 to TRBJ1-1, with unresolved D. The CDR3 contains 13 residues. CDR1 SEHNR and CDR2 FQNEAQ come from the germline V gene (reference sequence). CDR3 coding DNA: TGTGCTAGCAGCTTCGAGGTCAACACTGAAGCTTTCTTT. Protein sequence: CASSFEVNTEAFF.

The chain is built from TRBV28 and TRBJ2-1, with no clear D. Per germline, CDR1 MDHEN and CDR2 SYDVKM. Trimming took off 5 bases at V and 9 bases at J, with 11 bases between the two ends. This CDR3 is 12 amino acids long. The CDR3 is CASSPGGGEQFF. The CDR3 nucleotides read TGTGCCAGCAGTCCGGGCGGCGGTGAGCAGTTCTTC. The full variable domain, with the rest looked up from reference TRBV28 and TRBJ2-1, is DVKVTQSSRYLVKRTGEKVFLECVQDMDHENMFWYRQDPGLGLRLIYFSYDVKMKEKGDIPEGYSVSREKKERFSLILESASTNQTSMYLCASSPGGGEQFFGPGTRLTVL.

V gene TRBV5-1 combines with J gene TRBJ1-1, with 7 bases aligning to TRBD1. V was clipped by 3 bases and J by 0 bases; unmatched bases: 5. This CDR3 comprises 15 residues. Germline values: CDR1 SGHRS, CDR2 YFSETQ. The CDR3 DNA sequence: TGCGCCAGCAGCTATACAGGGGAAATGAACACTGAAGCTTTCTTT. Protein sequence: CASSYTGEMNTEAFF. Complete variable domain (other parts from reference TRBV5-1 and TRBJ1-1): KAGVTQTPRYLIKTRGQQVTLSCSPISGHRSVSWYQQTPGQGLQFLFEYFSETQRNKGNFPGRFSGRQFSNSRSEMNVSTLELGDSALYLCASSYTGEMNTEAFFGQGTRLTVV.

The chain is built from TRBV6-1 and TRBJ2-7; TRBD2 matches 11 bases. Germline CDR1 reads MNHNS; CDR2 reads SASEGT. J gave up 5 bases and V 1 base, and 4 bases lay outside the gene matches. The CDR3 consists of 15 residues. In nucleotides, the CDR3 is TGTGCCAGCAGTGAAGGTCCACTAGCGGGAGACGAGCAGTACTTC. This encodes CASSEGPLAGDEQYF.

This clone was detected a few times. The genes are TRBV28 and TRBJ2-7; weak D call: TRBD2 (5 bases). Trimming pared 5 bases from V and 0 bases from J, leaving 8 bases between. The CDR3 length is 13 residues. Germline CDR1 MDHEN, CDR2 SYDVKM. The CDR3, as DNA: TGTGCCAGCAGTACTAGGCCCTCCTACGAGCAGTACTTC. It yields the protein CASSTRPSYEQYF. Complete variable domain (other parts from reference TRBV28 and TRBJ2-7): DVKVTQSSRYLVKRTGEKVFLECVQDMDHENMFWYRQDPGLGLRLIYFSYDVKMKEKGDIPEGYSVSREKKERFSLILESASTNQTSMYLCASSTRPSYEQYFGPGTRLTVT.

This sequence joins TRBV28 and TRBJ2-1; the match to TRBD2 covers 8 bases. Germline V gives CDR1 MDHEN, CDR2 SYDVKM. The CDR3 is 15 amino acids. Losses at the gene ends were 1 base for V and 7 bases for J; bases not matched to a gene: 6. CDR3 in amino acids: CASSLSGGVWNEQFF. The CDR3 DNA sequence: TGTGCCAGCAGTTTATCCGGGGGGGTTTGGAATGAGCAGTTCTTC. Filled out from reference TRBV28 and TRBJ2-1, the complete variable domain reads DVKVTQSSRYLVKRTGEKVFLECVQDMDHENMFWYRQDPGLGLRLIYFSYDVKMKEKGDIPEGYSVSREKKERFSLILESASTNQTSMYLCASSLSGGVWNEQFFGPGTRLTVL.

The chain employs TRBV20-1 and TRBJ2-7; D ambiguous. Germline-derived CDR1 and CDR2 are DFQATT and SNEGSKA (reference sequence). CDR3 length: 11 amino acids. Trimming took off 7 bases at V and 1 base at J, with 8 bases between the two ends. The CDR3 sequence: CSVDTSYEQYF. The DNA for the CDR3 is TGCAGTGTTGACACTTCCTACGAGCAGTACTTC.

Here the CDR3 reads CASSFLQQGSNQPQHF. CDR3 nucleotide sequence: TGTGCCAGCAGTTTCCTCCAGCAGGGAAGCAATCAGCCCCAGCATTTT. V gene TRBV28 combines with J gene TRBJ1-5, with D tentatively TRBD1 (5 bases). Trimming cost V 3 bases and J 1 base, with 13 bases left between them. CDR1 is MDHEN and CDR2 is SYDVKM in the germline V gene. The CDR3 spans 16 residues.

The chain recombines TRBV10-3 with TRBJ2-1, with no clear D. The CDR3 loop spans 16 amino acids. With 2 bases removed from V and 0 bases from J, the gap between germline ends came to 11 bases. CDR1 and CDR2 (germline): ENHRY, SYGVKD. DNA for the CDR3: TGTGCCATCAGTGAGGCCGTACAGAGCTCCTACAATGAGCAGTTCTTC. Amino acids: CAISEAVQSSYNEQFF.

The chain is built from TRBV19 and TRBJ2-7, with 12 nucleotides matching TRBD1. The germline V gene encodes CDR1 LNHDA and CDR2 SQIVND (reference sequence). The CDR3 loop spans 15 amino acids. Trimming at V came to 3 bases and at J to 4 bases, leaving 4 bases not matched to a gene. CDR3 region: CASSISGQGAYEQYF. The CDR3 DNA is TGTGCCAGTAGTATCTCGGGACAGGGGGCTTACGAGCAGTACTTC.

The chain recombines TRBV9 with TRBJ1-3; 10 bases are shared with TRBD1. The CDR3 extends over 15 amino acids. Germline loops: CDR1 SGDLS, CDR2 YYNGEE. V was pared by 4 bases and J by 0 bases, with 1 base of the junction left unmatched. The CDR3 nucleotides read TGTGCCAGCAGCCGGACAGGGGGCTCTGGAAACACCATATATTTT. Amino acids: CASSRTGGSGNTIYF.

V is TRBV7-9 and J is TRBJ2-7, with 10 bases matching TRBD2. The CDR3 contains 14 residues. V shed 2 bases, J shed 5 bases, and the junction held 3 bases outside the gene matches. Germline CDR1 is SEHNR and CDR2 is FQNEAQ (reference sequence). The CDR3 is CASSLTSGNHEQYF. The CDR3 DNA is TGTGCCAGCAGCTTAACTAGCGGGAATCACGAGCAGTACTTC.

The rearrangement uses TRBV4-1 and TRBJ2-3; 11 positions agree with TRBD2. V lost 0 bases to trimming and J lost 5 bases; unmatched junction nucleotides: 4. The CDR3 sequence is 16 residues long. The V gene's germline CDR1 is MGHRA and CDR2 YSYEKL. For the CDR3, the DNA is TGCGCCAGCAGCCAAGATAGCGGGAGGGCGGGAGATACGCAGTATTTT. Translation: CASSQDSGRAGDTQYF.

This clone has a handful of counts. CDR3 protein: CASSLYRAGANEQFF. The DNA for the CDR3 is TGTGCCAGCAGTTTATACCGAGCGGGAGCCAATGAGCAGTTCTTC. The V and J genes are TRBV28 and TRBJ2-1; TRBD2 aligns across 8 bases. CDR3 length equals 15 residues. V was clipped by 1 base and J by 6 bases; unmatched bases: 5. CDR1 and CDR2 (germline): MDHEN, SYDVKM.

This sequence joins TRBV14 and TRBJ2-1; 7 bases match TRBD1. J was trimmed by 4 bases and V by 0 bases; bases with no gene match: 0. In germline, CDR1 is SGHDN, CDR2 FVKESK. This CDR3 spans 14 amino acids. CDR3 coding DNA: TGTGCCAGCAGCCAAGAGGGACAGTACAATGAGCAGTTCTTC. It is translated as CASSQEGQYNEQFF.

The chain is built from TRBV7-8 and TRBJ2-2; 9 bases fit TRBD2. This CDR3 has 17 amino acids. Losses at the gene ends were 2 bases for V and 5 bases for J; bases not matched to a gene: 9. Germline V gene data show CDR1 as SGHVS and CDR2 as FQNEAQ. The DNA of the CDR3 is TGTGCCAGCAGCTTATTCAAAGTGACTAGCGGTACCGGGGAGCTGTTTTTT. It yields the protein CASSLFKVTSGTGELFF.

The rearrangement links TRBV19 to TRBJ1-5; perhaps TRBD1 as D (5 bases). V lost 3 bases to trimming and J lost 1 base, with 10 bases between them. Germline-derived CDR1 and CDR2 are LNHDA and SQIVND (reference sequence). The CDR3 contains 15 residues. CDR3 nucleotides: TGTGCCAGTAGTATTAGACGGGACAGCAATCAGCCCCAGCATTTT. It yields the protein CASSIRRDSNQPQHF.

The gene calls are TRBV27 and TRBJ2-7; D assignment may be TRBD1 or TRBD2 (5 bases each). The CDR3 covers 15 residues. Germline CDR1 and CDR2: MNHEY and SMNVEV (reference sequence). V was shortened by 5 bases and J by 0 bases, with 14 bases between the two germline ends. Written as DNA, the CDR3 is TGTGCCAGCAGTCTCACCGGGACCGTCTCCTACGAGCAGTACTTC. As protein: CASSLTGTVSYEQYF.

This clone is classed as medium-sized. This rearrangement joins TRBV7-8 to TRBJ2-2; D remains unclear. This CDR3 has 13 residues. Germline V gives CDR1 SGHVS, CDR2 FQNEAQ. The germline V and J ends were trimmed by 7 bases and 4 bases, with 10 bases remaining between them. Here the CDR3 DNA reads TGTGCCAGCACAAACCTTGGCACCGGGGAGCTGTTTTTT. Its protein is CASTNLGTGELFF.

This clone was seen only a few times. The chain couples TRBV28 to TRBJ1-1, with 8 positions matching TRBD1. CDR1 MDHEN and CDR2 SYDVKM come from the germline V gene. The CDR3 length is 11 residues. J gave up 8 bases and V 6 bases, and 2 bases lay outside the gene matches. The DNA of the CDR3 is TGTGCCAGCAGACGGACAGGGGAAGCTTTCTTT. It specifies CASRRTGEAFF.

The chain joins TRBV28 to TRBJ2-5; tentatively, D is TRBD2 (6 bases). From germline, CDR1 is MDHEN and CDR2 SYDVKM. This CDR3 contains 14 residues. V lost 5 bases to trimming and J lost 7 bases, with 17 bases between them. CDR3 DNA sequence: TGTGCCAGCAGTCTCCCGGCGGGGCCGGGGACCCAGTACTTC. This codes for CASSLPAGPGTQYF.